The following is a T cell receptor beta chain sequence with its context. Its specificity is unknown. Each patient with chemo-refractory metastatic non-small-cell lung cancer was treated with focal radiation plus CTLA-4 blockade using ipilimumab. The record originates from a study of radiotherapy plus CTLA-4 blockade in lung cancer. Across the whole study: Patients showed objective responses in 15% to 20% of cases and disease control in roughly 31%. General study points: Expansion of tumor-derived TCR clones was observed in blood after radiotherapy plus ipilimumab. How blood T cell clones changed early, along with interferon-beta, reportedly forecast response best.

Produced via immunoSEQ multiplex PCR; TCRdb's table is partial and in-frame only. In the table there are roughly 50,000 clones, 70% to 80% of which are singletons. The sequence was collected from a human donor with non-small cell lung cancer who had stable disease on radiotherapy plus ipilimumab. This specimen was peripheral blood, taken from a patient treated with radiotherapy plus ipilimumab.

The CDR3, as DNA: TGCGCCAGCAGCTTACTTTTCGGGGATAATTCACCCCTCCACTTT. It encodes CASSLLFGDNSPLHF. The V and J genes are TRBV5-1 and TRBJ1-6; no clear D gene. V dropped 2 bases and J dropped 5 bases, with 11 bases sitting between them. CDR1 is SGHRS, CDR2 YFSETQ, per germline. This CDR3 is built from 15 residues.